Below, one T cell receptor (beta chain) is given with its context. Germline V CDR1 and CDR2: LGHDT, YNNKEL (reference sequence). Deletions cut 0 bases from V and 6 bases from J, with 11 bases between. The CDR3 loop spans 14 amino acids. The sample belongs to a study of blood T cell repertoires in COVID-19. Study context: COVID-19 samples collected from the United States, Italy and Spain covered acute and convalescent phases. PBMCs, B-cell-depleted T cells, or T cells were the source of the cDNA or gDNA that made up the material.

In the study's own analysis: Amplification of reference gene primers was used by the study to estimate nucleated cell counts. Sequencing used immunoSEQ multiplex PCR; TCRdb keeps in-frame clones, though not all of them. Clone size and V and J calls were adopted from that table, with D and trimming inferred from the DNA. The table includes more than 150,000 clones, approximately 90% detected once. Sequencing input: peripheral blood. The sequence came from a woman aged 40 to 49 with acute or convalescent COVID-19. V gene TRBV3-1 (or the pseudogene TRBV3-2) combines with J gene TRBJ1-2; D remains unclear. The DNA for the CDR3 is TGTGCCAGCAGCCAAGAACTGTGGGCGAATGGCTACACCTTC. It is translated as CASSQELWANGYTF.